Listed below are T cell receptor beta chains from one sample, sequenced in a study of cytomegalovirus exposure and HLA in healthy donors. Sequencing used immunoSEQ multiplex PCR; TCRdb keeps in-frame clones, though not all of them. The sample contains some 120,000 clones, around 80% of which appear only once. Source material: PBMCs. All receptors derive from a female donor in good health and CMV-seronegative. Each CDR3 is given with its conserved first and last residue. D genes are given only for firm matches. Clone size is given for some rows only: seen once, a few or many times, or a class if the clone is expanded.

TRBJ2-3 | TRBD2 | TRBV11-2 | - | CASSLDPPGLAGTDTQYF | TGTGCCAGCAGCTTAGATCCCCCCGGACTAGCGGGTACAGATACGCAGTATTTT
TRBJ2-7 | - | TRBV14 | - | CASSQTEVSQRYF | TGTGCCAGCAGCCAGACTGAAGTATCACAAAGGTACTTC
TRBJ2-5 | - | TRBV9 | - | CASSVGGQETQYF | TGTGCCAGCAGCGTAGGAGGCCAAGAGACCCAGTACTTC
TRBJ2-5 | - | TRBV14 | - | CASSQDPLGSKRETQYF | TGTGCCAGCAGCCAAGACCCCCTCGGTTCAAAAAGAGAGACCCAGTACTTC
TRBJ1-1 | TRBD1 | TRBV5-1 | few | CASSLGRGLMNTEAFF | TGCGCCAGCAGCTTGGGCAGGGGGCTAATGAACACTGAAGCTTTCTTT
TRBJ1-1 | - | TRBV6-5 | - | CASSSRDGTEAFF | TGTGCCAGCAGTTCCAGGGATGGAACTGAAGCTTTCTTT
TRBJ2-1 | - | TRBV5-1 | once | CASTEGQSYNEQFF | TGCGCCAGCACCGAAGGACAGTCCTACAATGAGCAGTTCTTC
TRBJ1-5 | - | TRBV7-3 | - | CASSLNRDQPQHF | TGTGCCAGCAGCTTAAACAGGGACCAGCCCCAGCATTTT
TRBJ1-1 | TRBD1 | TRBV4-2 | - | CASSQAGQTTTEAFF | TGTGCCAGCAGCCAGGCGGGACAGACAACCACTGAAGCTTTCTTT
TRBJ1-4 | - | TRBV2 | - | CASNSGKRAEKLFF | TGTGCCAGCAATTCGGGAAAACGAGCTGAAAAACTGTTTTTT
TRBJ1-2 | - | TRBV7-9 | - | CASSLGGQRYGYTF | TGTGCCAGCAGCTTAGGAGGACAGAGGTATGGCTACACCTTC
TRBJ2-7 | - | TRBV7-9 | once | CSSSPIGLVEQYF | TGTTCCAGCAGCCCCATCGGACTGGTCGAGCAGTACTTC
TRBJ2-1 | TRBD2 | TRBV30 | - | CAWSGLAGGRYNEQFF | TGTGCCTGGAGTGGGCTAGCGGGGGGGCGTTACAATGAGCAGTTCTTC
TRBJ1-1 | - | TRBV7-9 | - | CSSSLLPRGAFF | TGTTCCAGCAGCTTGCTCCCCCGCGGAGCTTTCTTT
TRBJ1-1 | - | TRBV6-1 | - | CASSDRTAMNTEAFF | TGTGCCAGCAGTGACCGGACAGCTATGAACACTGAAGCTTTCTTT
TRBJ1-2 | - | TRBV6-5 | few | CASSSPGHRDIYGYTF | TGTGCCAGCAGTTCCCCAGGTCATCGGGACATCTATGGCTACACCTTC
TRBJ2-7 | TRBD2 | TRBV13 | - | CASSRGGGAYEQYF | TGTGCCAGCAGCCGGGGCGGGGGGGCTTACGAGCAGTACTTC
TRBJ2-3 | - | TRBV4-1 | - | CASSQHRDLRVGTQYF | TGCGCCAGCAGCCAACACCGGGACTTAAGGGTGGGTACGCAGTATTTT
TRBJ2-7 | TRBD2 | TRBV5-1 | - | CASNTESGGHEQYF | TGCGCCAGCAATACCGAGTCGGGAGGCCACGAGCAGTACTTC
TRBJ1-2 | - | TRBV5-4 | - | CASSLAGNYGYTF | TGTGCCAGCAGCTTGGCAGGGAACTATGGCTACACCTTC
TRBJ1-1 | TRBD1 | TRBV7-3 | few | CASSSQGATEAFF | TGTGCCAGCAGCTCACAGGGGGCAACTGAAGCTTTCTTT
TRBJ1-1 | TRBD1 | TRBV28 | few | CASSYPDRTGGAFF | TGTGCCAGCAGCTACCCGGACAGGACCGGCGGAGCTTTCTTT
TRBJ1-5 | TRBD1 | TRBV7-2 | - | CASSPGQGVRNQPQHF | TGTGCCAGCAGCCCGGGACAGGGTGTTCGCAATCAGCCCCAGCATTTT
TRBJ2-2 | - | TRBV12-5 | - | CASGLINTGELFF | TGTGCTAGTGGTCTTATTAACACCGGGGAGCTGTTTTTT
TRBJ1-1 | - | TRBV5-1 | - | CASSLSTNTEAFF | TGCGCCAGCAGCTTGAGTACAAACACTGAAGCTTTCTTT
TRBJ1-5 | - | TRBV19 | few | CASSVGGYSNQPQHF | TGTGCCAGTAGCGTAGGCGGGTATAGCAATCAGCCCCAGCATTTT
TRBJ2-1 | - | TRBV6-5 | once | CASTKKWSSYNEQFF | TGTGCCAGCACCAAAAAATGGAGCTCCTACAATGAGCAGTTCTTC
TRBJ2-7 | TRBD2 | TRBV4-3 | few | CASSQEVTSGSYEQYF | TGCGCCAGCAGCCAAGAAGTGACTAGCGGGTCCTACGAGCAGTACTTC
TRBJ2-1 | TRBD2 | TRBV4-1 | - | CASSQEIAGEQFF | TGCGCCAGCAGCCAAGAAATAGCGGGGGAGCAGTTCTTC